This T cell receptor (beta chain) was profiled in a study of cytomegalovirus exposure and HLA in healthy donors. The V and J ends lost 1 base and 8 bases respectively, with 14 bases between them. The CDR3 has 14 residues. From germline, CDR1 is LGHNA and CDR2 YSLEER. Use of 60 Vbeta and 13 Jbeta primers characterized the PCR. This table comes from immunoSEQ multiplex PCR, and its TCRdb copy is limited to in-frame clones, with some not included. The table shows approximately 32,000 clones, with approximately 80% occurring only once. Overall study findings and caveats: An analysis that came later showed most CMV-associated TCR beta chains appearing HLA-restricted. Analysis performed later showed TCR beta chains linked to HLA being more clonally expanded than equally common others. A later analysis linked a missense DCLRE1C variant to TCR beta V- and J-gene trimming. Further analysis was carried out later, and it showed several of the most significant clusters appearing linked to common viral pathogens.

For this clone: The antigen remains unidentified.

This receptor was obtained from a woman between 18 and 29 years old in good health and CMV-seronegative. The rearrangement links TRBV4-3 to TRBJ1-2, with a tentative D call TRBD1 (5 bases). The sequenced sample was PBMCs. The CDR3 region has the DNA TGCGCCAGCAGCCAAGTCGGGCAGGGAAGCGGCTACACCTTC. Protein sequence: CASSQVGQGSGYTF.